The 3 T cell receptor beta chains listed next were all sequenced from one sample in a study of blood T cell repertoires in COVID-19. Data came from immunoSEQ multiplex PCR; TCRdb stores just in-frame clones and leaves some out. The sample contains around 140,000 clones, approximately 84% of which appear only once. The material sequenced was PBMCs or T cells enriched from blood (not recorded which). These receptors originate from a woman between 45 and 65 years old with acute COVID-19.

The CDR3 region has the DNA TGTGCCAGCTCACCACTAGGACAGGGGGCTAACACTGAAGCTTTCTTT. Its translation: CASSPLGQGANTEAFF. The V call is TRBV18, the J call TRBJ1-1; 11 nucleotides match TRBD1. V was pared by 1 base and J by 2 bases, with 3 bases of the junction left unmatched. The CDR3 has 16 residues. Germline V CDR1 and CDR2: KGHSH, LQKENI.

This sequence joins TRBV13 and TRBJ2-7, with TRBD1 matching 7 bases. Germline V lookup: CDR1 PRHDT, CDR2 FYEKMQ (reference sequence). CDR3 length: 15 residues. Trimming took 0 bases from V and 4 from J; bases not matched to a gene: 6. CDR3 sequence: CASSLGPGTVYEQYF. CDR3 DNA sequence: TGTGCCAGCAGCTTAGGCCCTGGGACAGTTTACGAGCAGTACTTC. The full variable domain, rest sourced from reference TRBV13 and TRBJ2-7, is AAGVIQSPRHLIKEKRETATLKCYPIPRHDTVYWYQQGPGQDPQFLISFYEKMQSDKGSIPDRFSAQQFSDYHSELNMSSLELGDSALYFCASSLGPGTVYEQYFGPGTRLTVT.

The chain has TRBV7-2 and TRBJ2-7; D is perhaps TRBD2 (6 bases). From germline, CDR1 is SGHTA and CDR2 FQGNSA. V was trimmed by 6 bases and J by 4 bases, leaving 13 bases between them. The CDR3 has 13 residues. The CDR3 loop reads CASRPGAGYEQYF. CDR3 nucleotides: TGTGCCAGCAGACCGGGAGCCGGTTACGAGCAGTACTTC.